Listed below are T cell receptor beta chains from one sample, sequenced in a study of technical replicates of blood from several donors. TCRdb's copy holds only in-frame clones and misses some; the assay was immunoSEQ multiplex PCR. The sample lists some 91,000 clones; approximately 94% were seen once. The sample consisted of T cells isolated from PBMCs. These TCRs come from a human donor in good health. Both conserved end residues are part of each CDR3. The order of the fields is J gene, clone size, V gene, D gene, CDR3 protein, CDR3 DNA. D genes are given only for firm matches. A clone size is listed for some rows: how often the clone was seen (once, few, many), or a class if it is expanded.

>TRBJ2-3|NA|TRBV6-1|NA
CASSEEGRAQDTQYF
TGTGCCAGCAGTGAAGAGGGCAGGGCGCAAGATACGCAGTATTTT
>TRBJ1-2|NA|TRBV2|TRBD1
CASTDRVAANYGYTF
TGTGCCAGCACCGACAGGGTGGCGGCTAACTATGGCTACACCTTC
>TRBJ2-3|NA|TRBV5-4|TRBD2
CASSSPGGTDTQYF
TGTGCCAGCAGTTCCCCCGGGGGGACAGATACGCAGTATTTT
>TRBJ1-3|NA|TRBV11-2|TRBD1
CASRSTGGAEGNTIYF
TGTGCCAGCAGATCTACAGGGGGCGCGGAGGGAAACACCATATATTTT
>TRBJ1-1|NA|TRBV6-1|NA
CAGEQGRSEAFF
TGTGCCGGAGAACAGGGAAGAAGTGAAGCTTTCTTT
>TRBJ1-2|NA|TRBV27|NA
CASSTTNNYGYTF
TGTGCCAGCAGTACGACAAATAACTATGGCTACACCTTC
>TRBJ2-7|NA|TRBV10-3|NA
CAISESDRGSYEQYF
TGTGCCATCAGTGAGTCGGACCGGGGATCCTACGAGCAGTACTTC
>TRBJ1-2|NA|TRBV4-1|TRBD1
CASSQVGTGANYGYTF
TGCGCCAGCAGCCAAGTCGGGACAGGCGCTAACTATGGCTACACCTTC
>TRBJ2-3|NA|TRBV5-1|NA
CASSLGLESTDTQYF
TGCGCCAGCAGCTTGGGACTGGAGAGCACAGATACGCAGTATTTT
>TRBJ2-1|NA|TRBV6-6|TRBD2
CASTASGRVYNEQFF
TGTGCCAGCACGGCTAGCGGGAGGGTCTACAATGAGCAGTTCTTC
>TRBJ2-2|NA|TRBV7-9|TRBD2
CASSPGLAVPGELFF
TGTGCCAGCAGCCCGGGACTAGCGGTTCCCGGGGAGCTGTTTTTT
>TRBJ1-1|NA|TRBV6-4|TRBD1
CASSEAGGSTEAFF
TGTGCCAGCAGTGAGGCAGGGGGAAGCACTGAAGCTTTCTTT
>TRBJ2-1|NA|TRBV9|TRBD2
CASSVTSGRSNEQFF
TGTGCCAGCAGCGTAACTAGCGGGAGATCCAATGAGCAGTTCTTC
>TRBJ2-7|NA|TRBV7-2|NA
CASSLAHGGYRTYEQYF
TGTGCCAGCAGCTTAGCTCACGGCGGGTACAGAACCTACGAGCAGTACTTC
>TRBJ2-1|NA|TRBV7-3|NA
CASSSQPTSANEQFF
TGTGCCAGCAGCTCCCAACCGACTAGTGCAAATGAGCAGTTCTTC
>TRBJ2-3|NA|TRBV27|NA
CASSSRTDTQYF
TGTGCCAGCAGCTCCCGCACAGATACGCAGTATTTT
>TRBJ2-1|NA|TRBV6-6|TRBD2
CASSQGGTSLPAQFF
TGTGCCAGCAGTCAAGGAGGGACTAGTCTTCCGGCGCAGTTCTTC
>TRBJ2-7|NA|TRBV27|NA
CASRSGHTNYEQYF
TGTGCCAGCAGATCGGGACATACAAACTACGAGCAGTACTTC
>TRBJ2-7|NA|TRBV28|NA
CASSLIPGHREQYF
TGTGCCAGCAGTCTAATCCCGGGACACCGAGAGCAGTACTTC
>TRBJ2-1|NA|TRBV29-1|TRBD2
CSVGISGRATEQFF
TGCAGCGTTGGTATTAGCGGGAGGGCCACTGAGCAGTTCTTC
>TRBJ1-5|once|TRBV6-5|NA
CASSYVQGNQPQHF
TGTGCCAGCAGTTATGTACAGGGTAATCAGCCCCAGCATTTT
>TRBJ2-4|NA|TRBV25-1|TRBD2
CASREPSGGGIQYF
TGTGCCAGCAGGGAACCTTCGGGAGGAGGCATTCAGTACTTC
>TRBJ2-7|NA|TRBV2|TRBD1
CASSVRGGVYNEQYF
TGTGCCAGCAGTGTTCGAGGGGGCGTATACAACGAGCAGTACTTC
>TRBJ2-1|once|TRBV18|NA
CASSLAAIPGQYMIYNEQFF
TGTGCCAGCTCACTAGCCGCGATACCTGGACAGTACATGATCTACAATGAGCAGTTCTTC
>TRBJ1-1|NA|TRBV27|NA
CASRRQVLNTEAFF
TGTGCCAGCCGCAGACAGGTCCTGAACACTGAAGCTTTCTTT
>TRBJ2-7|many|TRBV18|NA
CASSLQDSREQYF
TGTGCCAGCTCATTACAGGACAGTCGCGAGCAGTACTTC
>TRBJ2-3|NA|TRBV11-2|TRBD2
CASSLVAGDVTDTQYF
TGTGCCAGCAGCTTAGTAGCGGGAGATGTCACAGATACGCAGTATTTT
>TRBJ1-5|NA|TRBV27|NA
CASSLMGGRPNQPQHF
TGTGCCAGCAGTTTAATGGGAGGGCGCCCAAATCAGCCCCAGCATTTT
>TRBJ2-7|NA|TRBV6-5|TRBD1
CASSPGTVQYF
TGTGCCAGCAGCCCCGGGACAGTGCAGTACTTC
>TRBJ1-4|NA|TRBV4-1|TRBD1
CASSQGPSQGAREKLFF
TGCGCCAGCAGCCAAGGCCCATCACAGGGGGCGAGAGAAAAACTGTTTTTT
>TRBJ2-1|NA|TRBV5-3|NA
CASIRVARQHSYNEQFF
TGTGCCAGCATCCGGGTGGCCCGGCAGCACTCCTACAATGAGCAGTTCTTC
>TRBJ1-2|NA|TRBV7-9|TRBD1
CASSQTPGTDYGYTF
TGTGCCAGCAGCCAGACCCCCGGGACAGACTATGGCTACACCTTC